This TCR beta chain is drawn from a study of cytomegalovirus exposure and HLA in healthy donors. General study results and limits: A later analysis found common viral pathogens apparently linked to several of the most significant clusters.

The CDR3 consists of 14 residues. Per the germline V gene, CDR1 is KGHSH and CDR2 is LQKENI. Trimming at V came to 4 bases and at J to 7 bases, leaving 9 bases not matched to a gene. A multiplex PCR was run with 60 Vbeta primers and 13 Jbeta primers. Repertoires were generated with immunoSEQ multiplex PCR, while TCRdb's copy carries only in-frame clones and drops some. The sample holds over 95,000 clones; 77% are singletons and the top ten take 9.5% to 13%. As concerns this clone: Its cognate antigen is unknown.

The chain recombines TRBV18 with TRBJ2-7; TRBD2 agrees at 8 bases. The clonotype originates from a man in his forties in good health and CMV-seropositive. The sequencing input was PBMCs. In DNA, the CDR3 is TGTGCCAGCTCACGACCGGGACTAGAAATAGAGCAGTACTTC. Its translation is CASSRPGLEIEQYF. The variable domain in full, completed from reference TRBV18 and TRBJ2-7, reads NAGVMQNPRHLVRRRGQEARLRCSPMKGHSHVYWYRQLPEEGLKFMVYLQKENIIDESGMPKERFSAEFPKEGPSILRIQQVVRGDSAAYFCASSRPGLEIEQYFGPGTRLTVT.